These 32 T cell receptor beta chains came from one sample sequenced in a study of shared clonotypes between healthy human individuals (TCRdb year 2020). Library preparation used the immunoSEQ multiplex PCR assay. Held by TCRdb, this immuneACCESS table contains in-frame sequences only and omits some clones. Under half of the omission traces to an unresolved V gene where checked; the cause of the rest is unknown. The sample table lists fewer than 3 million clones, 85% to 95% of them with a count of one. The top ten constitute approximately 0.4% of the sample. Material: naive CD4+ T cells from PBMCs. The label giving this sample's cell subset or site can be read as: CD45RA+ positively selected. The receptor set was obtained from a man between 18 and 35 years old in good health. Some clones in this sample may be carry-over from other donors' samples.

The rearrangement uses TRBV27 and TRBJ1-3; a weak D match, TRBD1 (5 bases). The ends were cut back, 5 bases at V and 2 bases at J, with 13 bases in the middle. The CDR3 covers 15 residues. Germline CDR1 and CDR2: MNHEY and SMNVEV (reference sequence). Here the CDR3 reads CASSSRGVPGNTIYF. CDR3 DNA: TGTGCCAGCAGTAGCCGGGGGGTCCCTGGAAACACCATATATTTT.

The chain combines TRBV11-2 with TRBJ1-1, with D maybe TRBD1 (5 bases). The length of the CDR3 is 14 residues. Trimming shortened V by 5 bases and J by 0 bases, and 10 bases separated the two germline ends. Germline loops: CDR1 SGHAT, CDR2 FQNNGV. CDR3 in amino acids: CASSPGLLNTEAFF. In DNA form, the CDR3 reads TGTGCCAGCAGCCCGGGACTGTTGAACACTGAAGCTTTCTTT.

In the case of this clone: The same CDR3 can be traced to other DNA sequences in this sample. The CDR3: CASSFGGNQPQHF. CDR3 coding DNA: TGTGCCAGCAGCTTTGGGGGAAATCAGCCCCAGCATTTT. This chain links TRBV11-2 with TRBJ1-5; the D gene is possibly TRBD1 (5 bases). Trimming left V 3 bases short and J 4 bases short, with 7 bases between. CDR3 length equals 13 residues. The germline V gene has CDR1 SGHAT and CDR2 FQNNGV.

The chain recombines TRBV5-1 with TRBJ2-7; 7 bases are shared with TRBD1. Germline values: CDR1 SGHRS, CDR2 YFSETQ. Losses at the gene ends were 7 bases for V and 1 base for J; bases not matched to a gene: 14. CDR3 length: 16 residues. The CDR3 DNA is TGCGCCAGCGCTCTTGTCCCGGGACAGAGATCCTACGAGCAGTACTTC. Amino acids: CASALVPGQRSYEQYF.

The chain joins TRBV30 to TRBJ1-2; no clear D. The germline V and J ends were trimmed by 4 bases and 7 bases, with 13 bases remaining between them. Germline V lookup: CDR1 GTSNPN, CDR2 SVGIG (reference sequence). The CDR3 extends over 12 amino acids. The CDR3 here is CAWNGPTPGYTF. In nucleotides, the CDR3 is TGTGCCTGGAACGGCCCTACCCCTGGCTACACCTTC. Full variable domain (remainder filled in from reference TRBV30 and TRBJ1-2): SQTIHQWPATLVQPVGSPLSLECTVEGTSNPNLYWYRQAAGRGLQLLFYSVGIGQISSEVPQNLSASRPQDRQFILSSKKLLLSDSGFYLCAWNGPTPGYTFGSGTRLTVV.

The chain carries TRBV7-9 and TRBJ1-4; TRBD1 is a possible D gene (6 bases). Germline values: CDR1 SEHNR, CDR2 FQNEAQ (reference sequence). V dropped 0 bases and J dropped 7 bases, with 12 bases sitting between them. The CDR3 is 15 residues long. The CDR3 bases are TGTGCCAGCAGCTTAGCCCCTGGACAGTTTGAAAAACTGTTTTTT. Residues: CASSLAPGQFEKLFF.

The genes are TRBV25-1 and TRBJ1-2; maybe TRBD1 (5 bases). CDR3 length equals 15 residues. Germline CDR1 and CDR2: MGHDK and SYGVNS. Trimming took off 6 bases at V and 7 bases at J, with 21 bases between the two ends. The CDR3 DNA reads TGTGCCAGCAGCGGGGGGACCGCCGGTGATCGTGGCTACACCTTC. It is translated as CASSGGTAGDRGYTF.

The CDR3 DNA follows: TGTGCCTGGAGTGTAAGTCTAGCGGGAGGGTACAATGAGCAGTTCTTC. This sequence encodes CAWSVSLAGGYNEQFF. The gene calls are TRBV30 and TRBJ2-1, with TRBD2 matching 12 bases. In germline, CDR1 is GTSNPN, CDR2 SVGIG (reference sequence). With V trimmed by 0 bases and J by 4 bases, 4 bases remained unmatched. This CDR3 comprises 16 residues.

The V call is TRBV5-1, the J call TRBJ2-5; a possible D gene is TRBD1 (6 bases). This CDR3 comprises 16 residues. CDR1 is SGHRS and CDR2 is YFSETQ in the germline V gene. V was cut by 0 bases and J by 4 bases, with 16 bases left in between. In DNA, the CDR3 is TGCGCCAGCAGCTTGGGTGATAGGGCAGGGGCAGAGACCCAGTACTTC. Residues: CASSLGDRAGAETQYF.

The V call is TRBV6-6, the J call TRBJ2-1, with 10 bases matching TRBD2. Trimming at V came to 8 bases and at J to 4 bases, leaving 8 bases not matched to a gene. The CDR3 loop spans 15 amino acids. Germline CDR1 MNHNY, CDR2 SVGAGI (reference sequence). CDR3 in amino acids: CASGPLAGVYNEQFF. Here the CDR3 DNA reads TGTGCCAGCGGCCCCCTAGCGGGAGTTTACAATGAGCAGTTCTTC.

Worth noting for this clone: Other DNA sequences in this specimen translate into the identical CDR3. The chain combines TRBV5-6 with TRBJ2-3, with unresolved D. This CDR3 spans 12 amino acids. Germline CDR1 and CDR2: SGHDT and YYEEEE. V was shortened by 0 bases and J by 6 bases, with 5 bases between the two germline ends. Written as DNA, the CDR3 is TGTGCCAGCAGCTTGGGGGCGGATACGCAGTATTTT. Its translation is CASSLGADTQYF.

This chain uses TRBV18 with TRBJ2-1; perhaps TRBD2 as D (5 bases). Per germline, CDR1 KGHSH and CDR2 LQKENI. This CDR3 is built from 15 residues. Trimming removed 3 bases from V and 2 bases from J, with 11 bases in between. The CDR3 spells CASSPPGFAYNEQFF. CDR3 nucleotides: TGTGCCAGCTCACCTCCGGGATTCGCCTACAATGAGCAGTTCTTC.

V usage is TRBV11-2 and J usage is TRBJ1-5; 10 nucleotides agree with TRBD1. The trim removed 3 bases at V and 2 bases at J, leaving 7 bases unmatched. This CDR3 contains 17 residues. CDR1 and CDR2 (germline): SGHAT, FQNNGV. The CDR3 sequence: CASSFRQGAWCNQPQHF. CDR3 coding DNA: TGTGCCAGCAGCTTTAGACAGGGGGCATGGTGCAATCAGCCCCAGCATTTT.

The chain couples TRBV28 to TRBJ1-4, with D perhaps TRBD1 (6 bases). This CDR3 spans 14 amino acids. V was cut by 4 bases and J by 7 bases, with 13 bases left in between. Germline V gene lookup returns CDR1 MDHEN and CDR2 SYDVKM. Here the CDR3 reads CASSSQGRGEKLFF. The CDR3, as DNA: TGTGCCAGCAGTTCACAGGGTAGAGGTGAAAAACTGTTTTTT. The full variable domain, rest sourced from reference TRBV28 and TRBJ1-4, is DVKVTQSSRYLVKRTGEKVFLECVQDMDHENMFWYRQDPGLGLRLIYFSYDVKMKEKGDIPEGYSVSREKKERFSLILESASTNQTSMYLCASSSQGRGEKLFFGSGTQLSVL.

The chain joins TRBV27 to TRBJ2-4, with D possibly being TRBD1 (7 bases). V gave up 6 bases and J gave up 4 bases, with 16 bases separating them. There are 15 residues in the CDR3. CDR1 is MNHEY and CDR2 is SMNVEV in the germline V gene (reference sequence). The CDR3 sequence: CASRSGRDSKNIQYF. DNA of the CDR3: TGTGCCAGCAGATCAGGGCGGGACAGTAAAAACATTCAGTACTTC.

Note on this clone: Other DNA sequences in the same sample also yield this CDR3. The CDR3 region is CASSLRTEAFF. CDR3 coding DNA: TGTGCCAGCAGCTTGAGGACTGAAGCTTTCTTT. V and J are TRBV11-1 and TRBJ1-1, with D hard to call. The CDR3 is 11 residues long. The ends were cut back, 3 bases at V and 5 bases at J, with 4 bases in the middle. The germline V gene encodes CDR1 SGHAT and CDR2 FQDESV (reference sequence).

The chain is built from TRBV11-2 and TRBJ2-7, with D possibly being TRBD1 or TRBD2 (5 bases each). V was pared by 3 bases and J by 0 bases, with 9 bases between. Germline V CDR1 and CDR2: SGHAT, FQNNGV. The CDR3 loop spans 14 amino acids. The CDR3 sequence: CASSFGDLSYEQYF. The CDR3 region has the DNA TGTGCCAGCAGCTTCGGGGACCTCTCCTACGAGCAGTACTTC.

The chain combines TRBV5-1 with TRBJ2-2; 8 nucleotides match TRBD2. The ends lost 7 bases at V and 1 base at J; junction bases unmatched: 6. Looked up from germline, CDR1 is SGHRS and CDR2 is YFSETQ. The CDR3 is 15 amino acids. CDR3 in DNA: TGCGCCAGCTCAGTACGGGAGGGGAACACCGGGGAGCTGTTTTTT. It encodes CASSVREGNTGELFF.

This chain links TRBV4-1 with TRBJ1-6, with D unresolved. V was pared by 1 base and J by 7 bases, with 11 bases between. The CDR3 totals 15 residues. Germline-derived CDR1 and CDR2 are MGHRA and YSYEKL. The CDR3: CASSQAANSNSPLHF. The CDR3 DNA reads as TGCGCCAGCAGCCAAGCGGCCAATTCAAATTCACCCCTCCACTTT.

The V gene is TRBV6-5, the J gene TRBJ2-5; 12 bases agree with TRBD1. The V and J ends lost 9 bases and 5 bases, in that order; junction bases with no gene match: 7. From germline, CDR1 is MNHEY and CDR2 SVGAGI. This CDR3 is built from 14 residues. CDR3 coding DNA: TGTGCCAGTCGGGACAGGGGGCTTTGGGAGACCCAGTACTTC. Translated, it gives CASRDRGLWETQYF.

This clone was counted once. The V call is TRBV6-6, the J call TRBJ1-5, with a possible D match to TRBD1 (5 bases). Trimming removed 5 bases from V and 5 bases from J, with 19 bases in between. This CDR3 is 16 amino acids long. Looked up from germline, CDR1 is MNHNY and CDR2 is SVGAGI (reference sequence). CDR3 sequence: CASSLGGGRVYQPQHF. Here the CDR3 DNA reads TGTGCCAGCAGTCTTGGGGGGGGAAGGGTCTATCAGCCCCAGCATTTT.

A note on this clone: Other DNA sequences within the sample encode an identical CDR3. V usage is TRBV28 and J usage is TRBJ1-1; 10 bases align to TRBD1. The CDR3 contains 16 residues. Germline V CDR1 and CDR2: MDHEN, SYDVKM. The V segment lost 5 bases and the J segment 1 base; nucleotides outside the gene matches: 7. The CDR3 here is CASSIRQGAGNTEAFF. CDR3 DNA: TGTGCCAGCAGTATCCGACAGGGGGCAGGGAACACTGAAGCTTTCTTT.

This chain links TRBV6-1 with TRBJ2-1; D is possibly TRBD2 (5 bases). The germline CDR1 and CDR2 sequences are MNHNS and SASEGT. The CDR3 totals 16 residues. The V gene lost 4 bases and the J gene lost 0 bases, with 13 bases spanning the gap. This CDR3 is CASSVLPGSSYNEQFF. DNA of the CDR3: TGTGCCAGCAGTGTGCTCCCGGGGAGCTCCTACAATGAGCAGTTCTTC.

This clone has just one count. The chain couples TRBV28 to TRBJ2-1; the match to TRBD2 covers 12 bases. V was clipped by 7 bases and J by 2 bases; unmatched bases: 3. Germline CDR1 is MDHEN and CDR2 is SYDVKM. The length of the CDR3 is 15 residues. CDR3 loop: CASKGLAGTYNEQFF. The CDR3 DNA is TGTGCCAGCAAAGGACTAGCGGGGACCTACAATGAGCAGTTCTTC.

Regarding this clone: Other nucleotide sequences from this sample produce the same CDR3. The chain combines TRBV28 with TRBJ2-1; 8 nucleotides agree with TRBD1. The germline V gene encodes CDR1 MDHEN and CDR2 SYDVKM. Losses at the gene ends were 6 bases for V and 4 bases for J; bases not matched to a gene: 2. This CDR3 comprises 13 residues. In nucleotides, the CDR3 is TGTGCCAGCAGGGGACAGGCTTACAATGAGCAGTTCTTC. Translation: CASRGQAYNEQFF.

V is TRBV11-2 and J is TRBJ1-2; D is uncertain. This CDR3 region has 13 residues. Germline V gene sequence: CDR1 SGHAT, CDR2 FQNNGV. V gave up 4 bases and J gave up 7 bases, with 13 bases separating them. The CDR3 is CASSSSTGSGYTF. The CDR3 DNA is TGTGCCAGCAGCTCCTCGACGGGGAGTGGCTACACCTTC.

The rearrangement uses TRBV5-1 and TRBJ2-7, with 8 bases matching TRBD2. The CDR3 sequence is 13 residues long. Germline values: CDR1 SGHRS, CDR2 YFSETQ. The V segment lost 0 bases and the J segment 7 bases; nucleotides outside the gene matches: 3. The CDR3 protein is CASSLGPSGEQYF. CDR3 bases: TGCGCCAGCAGCTTGGGCCCTAGCGGGGAGCAGTACTTC.

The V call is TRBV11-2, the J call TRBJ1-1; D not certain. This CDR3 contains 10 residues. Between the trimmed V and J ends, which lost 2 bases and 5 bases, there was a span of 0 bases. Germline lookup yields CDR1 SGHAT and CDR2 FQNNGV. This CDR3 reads CASSLTEAFF. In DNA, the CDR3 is TGTGCCAGCAGCTTAACTGAAGCTTTCTTT.

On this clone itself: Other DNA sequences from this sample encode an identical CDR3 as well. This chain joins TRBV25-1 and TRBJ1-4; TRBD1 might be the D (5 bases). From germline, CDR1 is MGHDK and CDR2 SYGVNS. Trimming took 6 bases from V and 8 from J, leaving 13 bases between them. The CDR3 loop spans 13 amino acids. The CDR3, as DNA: TGTGCCAGCAGCCGAGGGGCAGAGGAAAAACTGTTTTTT. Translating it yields CASSRGAEEKLFF.

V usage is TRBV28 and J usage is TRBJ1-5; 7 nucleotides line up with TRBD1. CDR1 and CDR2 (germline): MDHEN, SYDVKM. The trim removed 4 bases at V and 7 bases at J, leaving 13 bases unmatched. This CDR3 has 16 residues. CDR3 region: CASSSSLGGGGQPQHF. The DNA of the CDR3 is TGTGCCAGCAGTTCCTCCCTAGGGGGCGGGGGACAGCCCCAGCATTTT.

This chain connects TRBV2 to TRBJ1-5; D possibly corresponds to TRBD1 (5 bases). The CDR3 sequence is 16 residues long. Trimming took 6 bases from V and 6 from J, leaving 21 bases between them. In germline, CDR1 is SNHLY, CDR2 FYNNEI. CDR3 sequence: CASRSMGEGQRQPQHF. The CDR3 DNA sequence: TGTGCCAGCAGATCAATGGGGGAAGGGCAACGTCAGCCCCAGCATTTT.

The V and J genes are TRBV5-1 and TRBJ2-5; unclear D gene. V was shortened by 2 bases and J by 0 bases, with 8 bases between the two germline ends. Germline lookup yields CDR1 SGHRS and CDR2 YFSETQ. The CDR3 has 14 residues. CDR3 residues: CASSFDGNQETQYF. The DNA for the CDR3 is TGCGCCAGCAGCTTTGACGGAAACCAAGAGACCCAGTACTTC.